The source of this T cell receptor beta chain is a study of Graves' ophthalmopathy and Graves' hyperthyroidism. Under 3 months in duration, the ophthalmopathy in affected donors had moderate-to-severe activity, CAS ≥3 and NOSPECS ≥4. A diagnosis was made from clinical symptoms together with serum thyroxine, TRAb, thyroid ultrasound and orbital computed tomography. About 10 ml of fresh blood yielded the PBMCs by density gradient. From RNA, the CDR3 regions of TCR beta chains were amplified and sequenced. RT-PCR with HTBI primers came first, then second-round multiplex PCR. TCRdb reanalysed the multiplex PCR reads using MiXCR and keeps one entry per CDR3 protein. The data show 200,000 to 250,000 distinct CDR3 sequences, roughly 29% seen once. Germline CDR1 and CDR2: MNHEY and SVGEGT. Trimming took off 2 bases at V and 7 bases at J, with 12 bases between the two ends. This CDR3 region has 13 residues.

The receptor's source is a man between 45 and 60 years old with Graves' ophthalmopathy. Material for sequencing was peripheral blood. The genes are TRBV6-2 or TRBV6-3 and TRBJ2-7, with D maybe TRBD2 (5 bases). The CDR3, as DNA: TGTGCCAGCAGTTACCAGCTAGCTAGGGAGCAGTACTTC. Translated: CASSYQLAREQYF.